A single sample is the source of the 21 T cell receptor beta chains below, sequenced in a study of T cells in women clearing cervical HPV infection. Sequenced by immunoSEQ multiplex PCR; TCRdb stores in-frame clones only, minus some. The listing records roughly 37,000 clones. The source material was blood buffy coat. These TCRs come from a woman aged 18-70 years with a cervical HPV16 infection that either progressed to CIN3+ or cleared (not recorded which).

Turning to this clone: Sequencing ends 3 residues short of the CDR3 end; the germline J gene provides the rest. V gene TRBV6-7 combines with J gene TRBJ2-7; 8 positions match TRBD2. TRBV6-7 has ORF status, its function being uncertain. CDR3 length: 15 residues. Trimming at V came to 8 bases and at J to 6 bases, leaving 15 bases not matched to a gene. The part of the CDR3 DNA that was read is TGTGCCAGCCCTCCTAGGCGGGAGGACTTGGGCGAG. Its protein is CASPPRREDLGE. The full CDR3 is CASPPRREDLGEQYF.

For this clone: The DNA ends 3 residues before the CDR3 does, and the rest of the CDR3 is filled in from the germline J gene. V gene TRBV10-3 combines with J gene TRBJ2-1; 8 bases line up with TRBD2. J lost 4 bases, V lost 3 bases, and 8 bases had no gene match. Germline assignment: CDR1 ENHRY and CDR2 SYGVKD. The CDR3 runs to 16 residues. CDR3 residues: CAISEQTSAGYNEQFF. CDR3 DNA, as far as it was read: TGTGCCATCAGTGAACAGACTAGCGCTGGGTACAATGAG.

Points on this clone: The CDR3 goes on 3 residues after the read ends, and that part is filled in from the germline J gene. V is TRBV20-1 and J is TRBJ1-2, with D possibly matching TRBD1 (5 bases). V was shortened by 7 bases and J by 5 bases, with 11 bases between the two germline ends. This CDR3 contains 11 residues. Germline CDR1 and CDR2: DFQATT and SNEGSKA (reference sequence). The part of the CDR3 DNA that was read is TGCAGTGGTTTGGGGCAGTATGGC. As protein: CSGLGQYG. The CDR3 in full is CSGLGQYGYTF.

As to this clone: At one of its ends the junction is not consistent with the germline gene, which may arise from a read error. From the germline J gene comes the end of the CDR3, since the read stops 3 residues before it. Other DNA sequences in this sample translate to the same CDR3. The chain uses TRBV7-9 and TRBJ1-3; D is unresolved. The length of the CDR3 is 15 residues. Germline V gives CDR1 SEHNR, CDR2 FQNEAQ (reference sequence). The CDR3 sequence: CASSLKRDSENTIYF. CDR3 bases read: TGTGCCAGCAGCCTTAAGAGAGACTCTGAAAACACC.

A note on this clone: The read falls 3 residues short of the CDR3 end, and the missing part is taken from the germline J gene. J is TRBJ1-2 and V is TRBV5-1; tentatively, D is TRBD1 (5 bases). This CDR3 is 13 amino acids long. Per germline, CDR1 SGHRS and CDR2 YFSETQ. The sequenced part of the CDR3 DNA is TGCGCCAGCAGCTTCCGGGGGATTACCCCA. Protein sequence: CASSFRGITP. The whole CDR3 region reads CASSFRGITPYTF. Filled out from reference TRBV5-1 and TRBJ1-2, the complete variable domain reads KAGVTQTPRYLIKTRGQQVTLSCSPISGHRSVSWYQQTPGQGLQFLFEYFSETQRNKGNFPGRFSGRQFSNSRSEMNVSTLELGDSALYLCASSFRGITPYTFGSGTRLTVV.

Concerning this clone itself: Sequencing ends 3 residues short of the CDR3 end; the germline J gene provides the rest. The gene calls are TRBV5-6 and TRBJ2-3; D is possibly TRBD1 or TRBD2 (5 bases each). Per the germline V gene, CDR1 is SGHDT and CDR2 is YYEEEE. CDR3 size: 15 residues. CDR3 sequence: CASSSQGEWSQPQYF. The covered CDR3 bases are TGTGCCAGCAGCTCCCAGGGAGAATGGAGTCAGCCG.

As for this clone: The missing CDR3 end, 3 residues past where the read stops, is filled in from the germline J gene. The rearrangement uses TRBV5-1 and TRBJ2-2, with a tentative D call TRBD2 (6 bases). The CDR3 loop spans 13 amino acids. CDR1 SGHRS and CDR2 YFSETQ come from the germline V gene. CDR3 bases read: TGCGCCAGCAGCTTGGATACGGGGGATGAG. Protein product: CASSLDTGDE. The whole CDR3 protein reads CASSLDTGDELFF.

About this clone: The read ends 3 residues shy of where the CDR3 ends; the end is completed using the germline J gene. V gene TRBV18 combines with J gene TRBJ2-3; 9 bases are shared with TRBD1. From germline, CDR1 is KGHSH and CDR2 LQKENI. The trim removed 4 bases at V and 1 base at J, leaving 3 bases unmatched. The CDR3 spans 15 residues. The sequenced part of the CDR3 DNA is TGTGCCAGCTCACTACGGACAGGGGGCACAGATACG. Its translation is CASSLRTGGTDT. The whole CDR3 sequence reads CASSLRTGGTDTQYF. Variable domain in full (rest from reference TRBV18 and TRBJ2-3): NAGVMQNPRHLVRRRGQEARLRCSPMKGHSHVYWYRQLPEEGLKFMVYLQKENIIDESGMPKERFSAEFPKEGPSILRIQQVVRGDSAAYFCASSLRTGGTDTQYFGPGTRLTVL.

The CDR3 loop reads CASSVTEGTEAFF. The DNA read from the CDR3 is TGTGCCAGCAGCGTTACCGAGGGCACTGAA. The chain recombines TRBV7-6 with TRBJ1-1, with D hard to call. The CDR3 is cut off 3 residues early in the read; its end comes from the germline J gene. Germline CDR1 SGHVS, CDR2 FNYEAQ. The CDR3 is 13 residues long. Trimming stripped 5 bases from V and 4 bases from J, with 11 bases between.

Worth noting for this clone: The sequence runs out 3 residues before the end of the CDR3; the remainder is reconstructed from the germline J gene. The chain combines TRBV10-3 with TRBJ2-7; 7 nucleotides match TRBD2. The ends lost 6 bases at V and 1 base at J; junction bases unmatched: 12. The germline CDR1 and CDR2 sequences are ENHRY and SYGVKD. This CDR3 spans 16 amino acids. Partial CDR3 DNA: TGTGCCATCAGGAAGGGCGGGAGCGCTGGATCCTACGAG. Translated, it gives CAIRKGGSAGSYE. In full, the CDR3 is CAIRKGGSAGSYEQYF.

As for this clone: The CDR3 extends 3 residues past the end of the read, so its final part is completed from the germline J gene. V gene TRBV18 combines with J gene TRBJ2-4; 8 nucleotides line up with TRBD2. Germline V lookup: CDR1 KGHSH, CDR2 LQKENI. The CDR3 is 13 residues long. CDR3 protein: CASSPVLAETQYF. CDR3 DNA (partial): TGTGCCAGCTCACCAGTACTAGCGGAGACT.

About this clone: The read falls 3 residues short of the CDR3 end, and the missing part is taken from the germline J gene. The chain carries TRBV19 and TRBJ2-2; unclear D gene. CDR3 length equals 13 residues. Germline CDR1 and CDR2: LNHDA and SQIVND (reference sequence). The covered CDR3 bases are TGTGCCAGTAGTATTCAGGTCTCAGAAAAG. Encoded protein: CASSIQVSEK. The full CDR3 is CASSIQVSEKLFF.

A note on this clone: The sequenced fragment ends 3 residues before the CDR3 boundary, so the rest is inferred from the germline J gene. The chain combines TRBV5-1 with TRBJ2-1, with 7 bases that match TRBD1. Looked up from germline, CDR1 is SGHRS and CDR2 is YFSETQ. This CDR3 has 14 amino acids. J gave up 5 bases and V 5 bases, and 7 bases lay outside the gene matches. Partial CDR3 DNA: TGCGCCAGCAGACCGGGGACAGCTAACAATGAG. It translates to CASRPGTANNE. The entire CDR3 sequence reads CASRPGTANNEQFF.

Comment on this clone: Coverage ceases 3 residues before the CDR3 finishes, and the germline J gene fills in the end. The chain uses TRBV18 and TRBJ2-4; D gene ambiguous. Germline-derived CDR1 and CDR2 are KGHSH and LQKENI. This CDR3 has 14 amino acids. The CDR3 sequence: CASSPDEDNYGQYF. The sequenced CDR3 bases are TGTGCCAGCTCACCAGATGAGGATAACTATGGT.

Comment on this clone: The CDR3 extends 3 residues past the end of the read, so its final part is completed from the germline J gene. This sequence joins TRBV28 and TRBJ1-5; D is undetermined. The CDR3 length is 15 residues. V was cut by 3 bases and J by 0 bases, with 9 bases left in between. Germline loops: CDR1 MDHEN, CDR2 SYDVKM. The CDR3 reads CASSFRGYSNQPQHF. The CDR3 bases that were read are TGTGCCAGCAGTTTTCGGGGATATAGCAATCAGCCC.

Note on this clone: The read finishes 3 residues shy of the CDR3 end, and the germline J gene is used to complete it. This rearrangement joins TRBV20-1 to TRBJ2-7; TRBD2 is a possible D gene (6 bases). This CDR3 has 14 amino acids. Looked up from germline, CDR1 is DFQATT and CDR2 is SNEGSKA (reference sequence). Trimming took 3 bases from V and 4 from J, leaving 16 bases between them. Here the CDR3 reads CSASPGGAHYEQYF. CDR3 DNA, as far as it was read: TGCAGTGCTAGCCCCGGCGGGGCCCATTACGAG.

Details on this clone: The missing CDR3 end, 3 residues past where the read stops, is filled in from the germline J gene. The chain combines TRBV5-4 with TRBJ1-1; D may be TRBD1 (5 bases). Per germline, CDR1 SGHNT and CDR2 YYREEE (reference sequence). With 6 bases removed from V and 1 base from J, the gap between germline ends came to 13 bases. The CDR3 contains 14 residues. Incomplete CDR3 DNA: TGTGCCAGCACCCCGGGGGACCGGAACACTGAA. Its protein is CASTPGDRNTE. The CDR3 as a whole reads CASTPGDRNTEAFF.

For this clone: The sequenced fragment ends 3 residues before the CDR3 boundary, so the rest is inferred from the germline J gene. V and J are TRBV14 and TRBJ1-1; D may be TRBD1 (6 bases). This CDR3 region has 18 residues. Trimming took 1 base from V and 2 from J, leaving 20 bases between them. Germline-derived CDR1 and CDR2 are SGHDN and FVKESK. This chain's CDR3 is CASSQVNRARPTNTEAFF. CDR3 DNA, as far as it was read: TGTGCCAGCAGCCAAGTCAACAGGGCCCGGCCGACAAACACTGAA.

For this clone: The observed sequence ends 3 residues before the CDR3 terminus, with the missing tail filled in from the germline J gene. The V gene is TRBV29-1, the J gene TRBJ1-2; TRBD1 matches at 9 bases. Germline CDR1 SQVTM, CDR2 ANQGSEA. The CDR3 contains 13 residues. V shed 6 bases, J shed 7 bases, and the junction held 9 bases outside the gene matches. CDR3 bases read: TGCAGCGTCGATCTACAGGGGGCGAGTGGC. Amino acid sequence: CSVDLQGASG. The whole CDR3 reads CSVDLQGASGYTF.

Details on this clone: The CDR3 extends 3 residues past the end of the read, so its final part is completed from the germline J gene. The chain carries TRBV19 and TRBJ2-3, with 7 bases aligning to TRBD1. Germline lookup yields CDR1 LNHDA and CDR2 SQIVND (reference sequence). V was clipped by 6 bases and J by 2 bases; unmatched bases: 8. This CDR3 has 15 residues. The DNA read from the CDR3 is TGTGCCAGTAGCTTAAGACAGGGTATCACAGATACG. Translating it yields CASSLRQGITDT. The full CDR3 is CASSLRQGITDTQYF.

About this clone: The read halts 3 residues ahead of the CDR3 end, with the missing end drawn from the germline J gene. The chain combines TRBV7-9 with TRBJ2-4, with 9 bases identical to TRBD1. Germline V lookup: CDR1 SEHNR, CDR2 FQNEAQ (reference sequence). This CDR3 comprises 15 residues. The CDR3 bases that were read are TGTGCCAGCAGCTTAGCGGGACAGGGCATTCATGGT. Translating it yields CASSLAGQGIHG. The full CDR3 protein reads CASSLAGQGIHGQYF.